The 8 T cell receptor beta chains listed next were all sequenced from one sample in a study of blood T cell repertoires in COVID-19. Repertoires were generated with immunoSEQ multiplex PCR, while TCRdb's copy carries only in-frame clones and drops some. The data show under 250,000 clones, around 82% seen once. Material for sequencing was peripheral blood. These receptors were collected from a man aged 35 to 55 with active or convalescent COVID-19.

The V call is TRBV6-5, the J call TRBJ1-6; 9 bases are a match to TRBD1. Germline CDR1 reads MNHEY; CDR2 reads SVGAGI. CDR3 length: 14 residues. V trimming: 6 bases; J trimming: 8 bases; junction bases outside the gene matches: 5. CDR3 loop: CASRPGQGYSPLHF. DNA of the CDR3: TGTGCCAGCAGACCGGGACAGGGATATTCACCCCTCCACTTT.

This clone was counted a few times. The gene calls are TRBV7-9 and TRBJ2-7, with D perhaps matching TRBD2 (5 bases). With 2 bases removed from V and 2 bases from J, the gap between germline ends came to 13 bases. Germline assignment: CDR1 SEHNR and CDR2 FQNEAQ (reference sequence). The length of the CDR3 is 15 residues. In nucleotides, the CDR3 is TGTGCCAGCAGCTTATCAGATTCGCGGGCCTACGAGCAGTACTTC. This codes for CASSLSDSRAYEQYF.

CDR3 protein: CASSGIWGGRVTEAFF. The CDR3 nucleotides read TGTGCCAGCAGTGGGATCTGGGGGGGACGGGTCACTGAAGCTTTCTTT. The rearrangement joins TRBV25-1 to TRBJ1-1, with D perhaps matching TRBD1 (5 bases). Trimming stripped 4 bases from V and 4 bases from J, with 19 bases between. This CDR3 spans 16 amino acids. The germline V gene has CDR1 MGHDK and CDR2 SYGVNS.

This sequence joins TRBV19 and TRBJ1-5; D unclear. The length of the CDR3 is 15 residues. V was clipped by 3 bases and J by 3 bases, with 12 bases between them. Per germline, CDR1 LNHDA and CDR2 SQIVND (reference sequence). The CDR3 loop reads CASSMSGVANQPQHF. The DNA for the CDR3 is TGTGCCAGTAGTATGAGCGGGGTGGCCAATCAGCCCCAGCATTTT. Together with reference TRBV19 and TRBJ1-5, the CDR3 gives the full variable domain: DGGITQSPKYLFRKEGQNVTLSCEQNLNHDAMYWYRQDPGQGLRLIYYSQIVNDFQKGDIAEGYSVSREKKESFPLTVTSAQKNPTAFYLCASSMSGVANQPQHFGDGTRLSIL.

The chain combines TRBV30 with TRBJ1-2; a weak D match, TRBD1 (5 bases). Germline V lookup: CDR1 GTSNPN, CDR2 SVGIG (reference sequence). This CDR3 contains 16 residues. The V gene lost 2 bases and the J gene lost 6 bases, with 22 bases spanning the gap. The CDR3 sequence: CAWSPPWGTVVDGYTF. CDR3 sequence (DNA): TGTGCCTGGAGTCCACCTTGGGGCACCGTGGTCGATGGCTACACCTTC.

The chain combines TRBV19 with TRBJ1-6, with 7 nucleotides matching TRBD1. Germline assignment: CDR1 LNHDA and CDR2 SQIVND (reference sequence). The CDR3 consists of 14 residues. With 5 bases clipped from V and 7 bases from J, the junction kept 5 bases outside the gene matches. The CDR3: CASSLGQANSPLHF. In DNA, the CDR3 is TGTGCCAGTAGTCTCGGACAGGCAAATTCACCCCTCCACTTT.

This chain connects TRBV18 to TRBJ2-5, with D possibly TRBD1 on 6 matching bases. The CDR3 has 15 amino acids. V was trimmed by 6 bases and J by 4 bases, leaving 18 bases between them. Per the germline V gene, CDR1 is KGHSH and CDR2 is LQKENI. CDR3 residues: CASSQLLLRGETQYF. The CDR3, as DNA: TGTGCCAGCTCCCAATTGCTACTCAGGGGAGAGACCCAGTACTTC. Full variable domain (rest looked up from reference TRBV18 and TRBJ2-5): NAGVMQNPRHLVRRRGQEARLRCSPMKGHSHVYWYRQLPEEGLKFMVYLQKENIIDESGMPKERFSAEFPKEGPSILRIQQVVRGDSAAYFCASSQLLLRGETQYFGPGTRLLVL.

The CDR3 region has the DNA TGTGCCATCAAACCGACGGCCGGGGGCGAGCAGTACTTC. Protein sequence: CAIKPTAGGEQYF. V and J are TRBV10-3 and TRBJ2-7, with a tentative D call TRBD2 (6 bases). In germline, CDR1 is ENHRY, CDR2 SYGVKD. Trimming left V 7 bases short and J 6 bases short, with 16 bases between. The length of the CDR3 is 13 residues.